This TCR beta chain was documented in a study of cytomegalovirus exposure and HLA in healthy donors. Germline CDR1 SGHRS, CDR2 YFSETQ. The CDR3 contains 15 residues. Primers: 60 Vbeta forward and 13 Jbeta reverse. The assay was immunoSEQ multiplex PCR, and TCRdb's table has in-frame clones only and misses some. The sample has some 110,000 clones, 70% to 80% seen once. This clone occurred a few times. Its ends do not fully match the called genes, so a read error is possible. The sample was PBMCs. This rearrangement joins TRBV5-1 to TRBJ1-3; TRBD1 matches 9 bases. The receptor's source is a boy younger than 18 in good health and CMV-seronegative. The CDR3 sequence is CASSFSSGQGSTIYF. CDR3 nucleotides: TGCGCCAGCAGCTTTTCCTCGGGACAGGGAAGCACCATATATTTT.